These 25 T cell receptor beta chains were all obtained from the same sample, sequenced in a study of cytomegalovirus exposure and HLA in healthy donors. In the PCR, 60 Vbeta and 13 Jbeta primers were used. Sequenced by immunoSEQ multiplex PCR; TCRdb stores in-frame clones only, minus some. The sample yields approximately 160,000 clones, approximately 71% seen once. The sequencing input was PBMCs. The receptors were gathered from a male donor in good health and CMV-seronegative.

The chain uses TRBV28 and TRBJ1-1, with 7 nucleotides matching TRBD1. CDR1 is MDHEN and CDR2 is SYDVKM in the germline V gene. This CDR3 spans 14 amino acids. Trimming cost V 4 bases and J 1 base; bases outside gene matches: 3. The CDR3 is CASSSGTANTEAFF. The CDR3 DNA sequence: TGTGCCAGCAGTTCCGGGACAGCGAACACTGAAGCTTTCTTT.

This chain joins TRBV28 and TRBJ2-1, with TRBD2 as a possible D gene (6 bases). Germline CDR1 and CDR2: MDHEN and SYDVKM. This CDR3 contains 16 residues. V was pared by 7 bases and J by 0 bases, with 16 bases between. The CDR3 DNA sequence: TGTGCCAGCACCTCGGGAGCTCAGAGCTCCTACAATGAGCAGTTCTTC. Its protein product is CASTSGAQSSYNEQFF. The full variable domain, rest sourced from reference TRBV28 and TRBJ2-1, is DVKVTQSSRYLVKRTGEKVFLECVQDMDHENMFWYRQDPGLGLRLIYFSYDVKMKEKGDIPEGYSVSREKKERFSLILESASTNQTSMYLCASTSGAQSSYNEQFFGPGTRLTVL.

This clone was seen only once. Other DNA sequences of this sample code for an identical CDR3. The V call is TRBV9, the J call TRBJ1-2; 7 nucleotides match TRBD1. This CDR3 spans 14 amino acids. Germline V gene data show CDR1 as SGDLS and CDR2 as YYNGEE. V was pared by 3 bases and J by 0 bases, with 2 bases of the junction left unmatched. CDR3 sequence reads: CASSGTGANYGYTF. CDR3 DNA: TGTGCCAGCAGCGGTACAGGGGCTAACTATGGCTACACCTTC.

Notes on this clone: Different DNA sequences within this sample yield the same CDR3. The rearrangement joins TRBV28 to TRBJ2-7; 9 positions match TRBD1. The J segment lost 2 bases and the V segment lost 2 bases, leaving 4 bases of the junction unmatched. This CDR3 has 15 amino acids. Looked up from germline, CDR1 is MDHEN and CDR2 is SYDVKM. The DNA of the CDR3 is TGTGCCAGCAGTTTACCGGGACAGGGCCCCTACGAGCAGTACTTC. Its translation is CASSLPGQGPYEQYF.

The chain joins TRBV7-7 to TRBJ1-4; 9 bases map to TRBD1. Germline CDR1 SSHAT, CDR2 FNYEAQ (reference sequence). The V gene end was trimmed by 5 bases and the J gene end by 8 bases; junction bases not matched to a gene: 3. The CDR3 length is 13 residues. CDR3 nucleotides: TGTGCCAGCAGCACGGGGACAGGGGAAAAACTGTTTTTT. The encoded protein is CASSTGTGEKLFF.

The chain uses TRBV6-1 and TRBJ2-3; 16 bases agree with TRBD2. The V gene's germline CDR1 is MNHNS and CDR2 SASEGT. With 1 base clipped from V and 14 bases from J, the junction kept 9 bases outside the gene matches. The CDR3 spans 16 residues. The CDR3 protein is CASSEVGGLAGGSLYF. In DNA, the CDR3 is TGTGCCAGCAGTGAAGTGGGGGGACTAGCGGGGGGGTCCCTGTATTTT.

The chain is built from TRBV28 and TRBJ1-4; D is unclear. Germline CDR1 MDHEN, CDR2 SYDVKM. This CDR3 has 16 amino acids. Trimming stripped 2 bases from V and 7 bases from J, with 17 bases between. CDR3 protein: CASSLTPASGGEKLFF. The DNA of the CDR3 is TGTGCCAGCAGTTTAACCCCCGCGTCTGGCGGTGAAAAACTGTTTTTT. Filled out from reference TRBV28 and TRBJ1-4, the complete variable domain reads DVKVTQSSRYLVKRTGEKVFLECVQDMDHENMFWYRQDPGLGLRLIYFSYDVKMKEKGDIPEGYSVSREKKERFSLILESASTNQTSMYLCASSLTPASGGEKLFFGSGTQLSVL.

The chain couples TRBV2 to TRBJ1-5; D possibly corresponds to TRBD1 (6 bases). Germline values: CDR1 SNHLY, CDR2 FYNNEI. The V end lost 6 bases, the J end lost 7 bases, and 13 bases lay between the germline ends. CDR3 size: 13 residues. CDR3 DNA sequence: TGTGCCAGCAGACCTACAGGGTACCAGCCCCAGCATTTT. Residues: CASRPTGYQPQHF. The full variable domain, its missing parts supplied by reference TRBV2 and TRBJ1-5, is EPEVTQTPSHQVTQMGQEVILRCVPISNHLYFYWYRQILGQKVEFLVSFYNNEISEKSEIFDDQFSVERPDGSNFTLKIRSTKLEDSAMYFCASRPTGYQPQHFGDGTRLSIL.

This chain joins TRBV5-4 and TRBJ2-7; D is perhaps TRBD1 (5 bases). V dropped 4 bases and J dropped 1 base, with 12 bases sitting between them. Germline V gives CDR1 SGHNT, CDR2 YYREEE (reference sequence). The CDR3 loop spans 14 amino acids. In DNA, the CDR3 is TGTGCCAGCAGCCCGGACACCAATTCCTACGAGCAGTACTTC. This sequence encodes CASSPDTNSYEQYF.

The chain links TRBV27 to TRBJ2-7; 10 bases align to TRBD2. With 1 base clipped from V and 2 bases from J, the junction kept 8 bases outside the gene matches. The germline gives CDR1 MNHEY, CDR2 SMNVEV (reference sequence). This CDR3 contains 17 residues. The CDR3 here is CASSLFPTSGNPYEQYF. CDR3 in DNA: TGTGCCAGCAGTTTATTCCCCACTAGCGGGAACCCCTACGAGCAGTACTTC.

The rearrangement links TRBV7-2 to TRBJ2-1, with a possible D match to TRBD2 (5 bases). V lost 1 base to trimming and J lost 9 bases, with 10 bases between them. Germline CDR1 reads SGHTA; CDR2 reads FQGNSA. The CDR3 has 13 amino acids. CDR3 in amino acids: CASSLERAGEQFF. The CDR3 DNA sequence: TGTGCCAGCAGCTTAGAAAGGGCGGGTGAGCAGTTCTTC.

The chain employs TRBV4-1 and TRBJ1-5; 10 bases map to TRBD1. Trimming at V came to 1 base and at J to 1 base, leaving 1 base not matched to a gene. Looked up from germline, CDR1 is MGHRA and CDR2 is YSYEKL. This CDR3 region has 16 residues. This CDR3 reads CASSQGQGASNQPQHF. The CDR3 bases are TGCGCCAGCAGCCAAGGACAGGGGGCAAGCAATCAGCCCCAGCATTTT.

J is TRBJ1-5 and V is TRBV7-9; maybe TRBD1 (5 bases). Germline CDR1 is SEHNR and CDR2 is FQNEAQ (reference sequence). The CDR3 consists of 17 residues. V was shortened by 5 bases and J by 3 bases, with 20 bases between the two germline ends. DNA for the CDR3: TGTGCCAGCAGCACTTCCCAGGGTTTCGCTGTCAATCAGCCCCAGCATTTT. Its protein is CASSTSQGFAVNQPQHF.

The chain uses TRBV18 and TRBJ1-3; tentative D call: TRBD1 (6 bases). V gave up 1 base and J gave up 0 bases, with 7 bases separating them. CDR1 and CDR2 (germline): KGHSH, LQKENI. This CDR3 comprises 15 residues. The CDR3 protein is CASSPRDNSGNTIYF. The CDR3 DNA sequence: TGTGCCAGCTCACCACGGGACAACTCTGGAAACACCATATATTTT.

The chain carries TRBV4-2 and TRBJ1-5; D unresolved. The CDR3 is made up of 15 amino acids. The germline V and J ends were trimmed by 3 bases and 0 bases, with 9 bases remaining between them. Per the germline V gene, CDR1 is LGHNA and CDR2 is YNFKEQ. As DNA, the CDR3 is TGTGCCAGCAGCCAGAGGGCCCATAGCAATCAGCCCCAGCATTTT. Its protein product is CASSQRAHSNQPQHF.

The chain combines TRBV5-1 with TRBJ2-1; D unclear. V gave up 0 bases and J gave up 2 bases, with 6 bases separating them. The CDR3 runs 14 residues. From germline, CDR1 is SGHRS and CDR2 YFSETQ. CDR3 DNA: TGCGCCAGCAGCTTGGCCGCGACCTACAATGAGCAGTTCTTC. This codes for CASSLAATYNEQFF.

This sequence joins TRBV5-1 and TRBJ2-3; 7 nucleotides align to TRBD1. Germline V gene sequence: CDR1 SGHRS, CDR2 YFSETQ. The CDR3 sequence is 15 residues long. After removal of 0 bases from V and 0 bases from J, the junction contained 1 base not matched to a gene. This CDR3 reads CASSLEGQSTDTQYF. The CDR3 bases are TGCGCCAGCAGCTTGGAGGGACAGAGCACAGATACGCAGTATTTT. The variable domain in full, with the rest retrieved from reference TRBV5-1 and TRBJ2-3, is KAGVTQTPRYLIKTRGQQVTLSCSPISGHRSVSWYQQTPGQGLQFLFEYFSETQRNKGNFPGRFSGRQFSNSRSEMNVSTLELGDSALYLCASSLEGQSTDTQYFGPGTRLTVL.

The J gene is TRBJ1-4, the V gene TRBV9, with D perhaps matching TRBD1 (5 bases). This CDR3 region has 15 residues. The V gene's germline CDR1 is SGDLS and CDR2 YYNGEE. V was clipped by 0 bases and J by 7 bases, with 13 bases between them. CDR3 residues: CASSVGSGPVEKLFF. The CDR3 region has the DNA TGTGCCAGCAGCGTAGGATCAGGGCCGGTTGAAAAACTGTTTTTT.

The chain joins TRBV5-1 to TRBJ2-7; D gene uncertain. CDR3 size: 14 residues. V was cut by 4 bases and J by 2 bases, with 13 bases left in between. Germline V lookup: CDR1 SGHRS, CDR2 YFSETQ. The CDR3 spells CASSKLESPYEQYF. The CDR3 DNA reads as TGCGCCAGCAGCAAGCTAGAGAGCCCCTACGAGCAGTACTTC.

The V call is TRBV15, the J call TRBJ1-1; D gene ambiguous. CDR1 is LNHNV and CDR2 is YYDKDF in the germline V gene (reference sequence). V lost 3 bases and J lost 4, with 12 bases in between. There are 14 residues in the CDR3. In nucleotides, the CDR3 is TGTGCCACCAGCAGTAAAGGAGTCACCACTGAAGCTTTCTTT. Its translation: CATSSKGVTTEAFF.

V usage is TRBV5-5 and J usage is TRBJ2-3; D is possibly TRBD2 (7 bases). Germline V gives CDR1 SGHKS, CDR2 YYEKEE (reference sequence). CDR3 length equals 15 residues. V shed 2 bases and J shed 0 bases, with 10 bases lying between them. The CDR3 nucleotides read TGTGCCAGCAGCTTTAGGGGGGGAAGCACAGATACGCAGTATTTT. It translates to CASSFRGGSTDTQYF.

This chain joins TRBV13 and TRBJ2-7; 8 bases line up with TRBD1. CDR1 PRHDT and CDR2 FYEKMQ come from the germline V gene (reference sequence). The trim removed 5 bases at V and 1 base at J, leaving 7 bases unmatched. The CDR3 runs to 15 residues. In nucleotides, the CDR3 is TGTGCCAGCAGCATCCGACAGGGGCCGTCCTACGAGCAGTACTTC. This sequence encodes CASSIRQGPSYEQYF.

CDR3: CASSRQGVPEAFF. The CDR3 bases are TGTGCCAGCAGCCGACAGGGTGTTCCTGAAGCTTTCTTT. This chain joins TRBV6-1 and TRBJ1-1; 7 bases are shared with TRBD1. Germline trimming cut 6 bases from V and 6 bases from J; bases unmatched to any gene: 7. This CDR3 has 13 amino acids. Germline CDR1 is MNHNS and CDR2 is SASEGT.

The rearrangement uses TRBV27 and TRBJ2-1, with D perhaps TRBD1 (6 bases). V lost 4 bases, J lost 2 bases, and 12 bases lay in between. Germline assignment: CDR1 MNHEY and CDR2 SMNVEV (reference sequence). This CDR3 comprises 15 residues. The CDR3 DNA reads TGTGCCAGCAGTTGGGGGCTAGACCCCTACAATGAGCAGTTCTTC. It translates to CASSWGLDPYNEQFF.

The CDR3 sequence: CAWIGTGGFGDIQYF. Written as DNA, the CDR3 is TGTGCCTGGATCGGGACAGGGGGCTTTGGGGACATTCAGTACTTC. J is TRBJ2-4 and V is TRBV30; TRBD1 aligns across 12 bases. After removal of 4 bases from V and 8 bases from J, the junction contained 9 bases not matched to a gene. The CDR3 has 15 residues. Germline V gene data show CDR1 as GTSNPN and CDR2 as SVGIG (reference sequence). Supplemented by reference TRBV30 and TRBJ2-4, the full variable domain reads SQTIHQWPATLVQPVGSPLSLECTVEGTSNPNLYWYRQAAGRGLQLLFYSVGIGQISSEVPQNLSASRPQDRQFILSSKKLLLSDSGFYLCAWIGTGGFGDIQYFGAGTRLSVL.